This entry lists 19 T cell receptor beta chains sequenced from one sample in a study of shared clonotypes between healthy human individuals. Libraries were prepared by immunoSEQ multiplex PCR; TCRdb keeps only in-frame clonotypes and omits some of them. Of some 690,000 clones listed, about 90% are singletons. The sequenced sample consisted of memory CD8+ T cells from PBMCs. The subset denotes: CD45RO+ cells pooled with CCR7-negative TemRA cells. The receptor set was obtained from a young man in good health. Some clones in this sample may be carry-over from other donors' samples.

This sequence joins TRBV5-6 and TRBJ1-2, with D hard to call. Germline V gives CDR1 SGHDT, CDR2 YYEEEE. Trimming stripped 0 bases from V and 6 bases from J, with 9 bases between. The CDR3 covers 13 residues. CDR3 coding DNA: TGTGCCAGCAGCTTGGACAGACGGGATGGCTACACCTTC. Its translation: CASSLDRRDGYTF.

The gene calls are TRBV28 and TRBJ2-7; 8 bases are shared with TRBD1. Germline V lookup: CDR1 MDHEN, CDR2 SYDVKM. This CDR3 has 14 residues. Unmatched junction bases numbered 7, after V lost 6 bases and J lost 3 bases. In nucleotides, the CDR3 is TGTGCCAGCAGCCGACAGGGGCAAAACTACGAGCAGTACTTC. Translation: CASSRQGQNYEQYF.

The rearrangement uses TRBV30 and TRBJ1-2, with D maybe TRBD1 (6 bases). This CDR3 has 15 residues. The germline CDR1 and CDR2 sequences are GTSNPN and SVGIG (reference sequence). V was clipped by 1 base and J by 5 bases, with 17 bases between them. CDR3 nucleotides: TGTGCCTGGAGTGAGCCCGGGGGCTCCGGATATGGCTACACCTTC. Translating gives CAWSEPGGSGYGYTF. Looking up the rest from reference TRBV30 and TRBJ1-2 gives the full variable domain: SQTIHQWPATLVQPVGSPLSLECTVEGTSNPNLYWYRQAAGRGLQLLFYSVGIGQISSEVPQNLSASRPQDRQFILSSKKLLLSDSGFYLCAWSEPGGSGYGYTFGSGTRLTVV.

V is TRBV28 and J is TRBJ1-4; no clear D gene. The CDR3 is 13 amino acids. Germline CDR1 is MDHEN and CDR2 is SYDVKM. The V gene lost 8 bases and the J gene lost 7 bases, with 14 bases spanning the gap. The CDR3 loop is CASWGGVSEKLFF. In DNA form, the CDR3 reads TGTGCCAGCTGGGGAGGAGTTAGTGAAAAACTGTTTTTT.

The CDR3 loop reads CASSLEVVRDEQFF. In nucleotides, the CDR3 is TGCGCCAGCAGCTTGGAGGTGGTTAGAGATGAGCAGTTCTTC. The chain couples TRBV5-1 to TRBJ2-1; unclear D gene. The V end lost 0 bases, the J end lost 8 bases, and 12 bases lay between the germline ends. CDR1 SGHRS and CDR2 YFSETQ come from the germline V gene. The CDR3 runs 14 residues.

Regarding this clone: The identical CDR3 is also encoded by other nucleotide sequences in the sample. The gene calls are TRBV28 and TRBJ1-1; D remains ambiguous. The germline V and J ends were trimmed by 3 bases and 2 bases, with 7 bases remaining between them. Germline V CDR1 and CDR2: MDHEN, SYDVKM. The CDR3 totals 13 residues. CDR3 bases: TGTGCCAGCAGTTTCGGGTTAAACACTGAAGCTTTCTTT. Amino acid sequence: CASSFGLNTEAFF.

The CDR3 sequence is CASSLSLRGQRGYTF. The DNA for the CDR3 is TGTGCCAGCAGTTTATCTCTCCGGGGGCAGAGGGGCTACACCTTC. The chain recombines TRBV28 with TRBJ1-2; tentatively, D is TRBD1 (6 bases). From germline, CDR1 is MDHEN and CDR2 SYDVKM. The CDR3 loop spans 15 amino acids. V lost 1 base to trimming and J lost 8 bases, with 17 bases between them.

The chain employs TRBV10-3 and TRBJ1-4; 10 positions agree with TRBD1. The CDR3 runs 18 residues. The germline V gene encodes CDR1 ENHRY and CDR2 SYGVKD. V shed 3 bases and J 6 bases; nucleotides not matched to a gene: 13. The CDR3 loop is CAISDPISDGQGDEKLFF. CDR3 in DNA: TGTGCCATCAGTGACCCGATCTCCGATGGACAGGGGGATGAAAAACTGTTTTTT.

The gene calls are TRBV19 and TRBJ1-1, with TRBD1 as a possible D gene (6 bases). The germline V gene encodes CDR1 LNHDA and CDR2 SQIVND (reference sequence). This CDR3 region has 16 residues. V lost 5 bases to trimming and J lost 5 bases, with 21 bases between them. The CDR3 loop is CASSSVVGGRFTEAFF. The CDR3, as DNA: TGTGCCAGTAGTTCAGTAGTCGGGGGGCGTTTTACTGAAGCTTTCTTT.

The CDR3 DNA reads as TGTGCCAGCAGCGTAGATAGTGAGACCCAGTACTTC. This codes for CASSVDSETQYF. The chain links TRBV9 to TRBJ2-5, with D unclear. V lost 0 bases to trimming and J lost 5 bases, with 5 bases between them. This CDR3 is built from 12 residues. Germline V gives CDR1 SGDLS, CDR2 YYNGEE.

This clone has a single count. The V gene is TRBV7-2, the J gene TRBJ2-7, with D tentatively TRBD2 (6 bases). The CDR3 covers 14 residues. The V gene lost 7 bases and the J gene lost 0 bases, with 13 bases spanning the gap. CDR1 is SGHTA, CDR2 FQGNSA, per germline. The CDR3 sequence: CASTLVGGSYEQYF. Written as DNA, the CDR3 is TGTGCCAGCACCCTAGTGGGGGGCTCCTACGAGCAGTACTTC.

DNA for the CDR3: TGTGCCAGCAGCCCCCCCCGTAGGGGGGCGACTAATGAAAAACTGTTTTTT. It encodes CASSPPRRGATNEKLFF. V gene TRBV11-3 combines with J gene TRBJ1-4, with D tentatively TRBD1 (6 bases). In germline, CDR1 is SGHNT, CDR2 YENEEA. This CDR3 is built from 17 residues. The V gene lost 5 bases and the J gene lost 2 bases, with 18 bases spanning the gap.

V and J are TRBV4-1 and TRBJ1-1; maybe TRBD1 (6 bases). The ends were cut back, 1 base at V and 0 bases at J, with 15 bases in the middle. CDR3 length: 17 amino acids. The germline CDR1 and CDR2 sequences are MGHRA and YSYEKL. The CDR3 nucleotides read TGCGCCAGCAGCCAAGGGGGGACAAGGTCATTGAACACTGAAGCTTTCTTT. It is translated as CASSQGGTRSLNTEAFF.

The chain carries TRBV19 and TRBJ2-3, with D uncertain. V lost 10 bases, J lost 2 bases, and 13 bases lay in between. CDR1 and CDR2 (germline): LNHDA, SQIVND (reference sequence). The CDR3 has 13 residues. CDR3 in amino acids: CATSWRTTDTQYF. CDR3 sequence (DNA): TGTGCCACGTCGTGGCGGACCACAGATACGCAGTATTTT.

This chain links TRBV25-1 with TRBJ1-2; D gene unclear. CDR1 is MGHDK, CDR2 SYGVNS, per germline. V was clipped by 3 bases and J by 1 base, with 6 bases between them. This CDR3 has 13 residues. CDR3 residues: CASSEGYNYGYTF. CDR3 nucleotide sequence: TGTGCCAGCAGTGAGGGCTATAACTATGGCTACACCTTC.

This clone was detected once. The chain links TRBV7-2 to TRBJ2-3, with 10 bases that match TRBD2. The trim removed 2 bases at V and 3 bases at J, leaving 14 bases unmatched. The CDR3 contains 19 residues. Germline V lookup: CDR1 SGHTA, CDR2 FQGNSA. The CDR3 region has the DNA TGTGCCAGCAGCTTACCCCTTATTGCTAGCGGGAGTGTGACAGATACGCAGTATTTT. Protein product: CASSLPLIASGSVTDTQYF.

The chain combines TRBV6-4 with TRBJ1-2; 9 bases fit TRBD1. The V segment lost 6 bases and the J segment 7 bases; nucleotides outside the gene matches: 9. CDR3 size: 14 residues. The germline CDR1 and CDR2 sequences are MRHNA and SNTAGT. DNA for the CDR3: TGTGCCAGCAGGGACCAGGCGACAGGGGGTGGCTACACCTTC. It specifies CASRDQATGGGYTF.

This chain joins TRBV7-3 and TRBJ2-2, with D unclear. Germline CDR1 and CDR2: SGHTA and FQGTGA. CDR3 length: 14 residues. V was shortened by 2 bases and J by 1 base, with 5 bases between the two germline ends. The CDR3 spells CASSLSGNTGELFF. CDR3 DNA: TGTGCCAGCAGCTTATCAGGGAACACCGGGGAGCTGTTTTTT.

This chain connects TRBV4-1 to TRBJ2-5; 11 bases agree with TRBD2. V shed 3 bases, J shed 6 bases, and the junction held 3 bases outside the gene matches. There are 14 residues in the CDR3. Germline CDR1 reads MGHRA; CDR2 reads YSYEKL. CDR3 amino acids: CASSHLAGGQTQYF. In nucleotides, the CDR3 is TGCGCCAGCAGCCATCTAGCGGGAGGCCAGACCCAGTACTTC.